Shown below are 8 T cell receptor beta chains from a single sample sequenced in a study of shared clonotypes between healthy human individuals. CD8 cells regarded as naive lacked CD45RO, were positively chosen for CCR7, and omitted terminally differentiated effector memory CD45RA+ cells. Profiling relied on immunoSEQ multiplex PCR, and the TCRdb table lists in-frame clones only, not all of them. Of about 680,000 clones in the sample, under 95% were seen once. Sequencing input: naive CD8+ T cells sorted from blood. Source of these receptors: a young man in good health.

The genes are TRBV2 and TRBJ2-1, with D tentatively TRBD2 (6 bases). Per the germline V gene, CDR1 is SNHLY and CDR2 is FYNNEI. This CDR3 is 12 amino acids long. Between the trimmed V and J ends, which lost 10 bases and 8 bases, there was a span of 15 bases. The CDR3 DNA reads as TGTGCCACCAAACCGGGGGTTCATGAGCAGTTCTTC. It codes for CATKPGVHEQFF.

This clone was recorded only once. The CDR3 here is CASSVASGGWDEQYF. CDR3 nucleotides: TGTGCCAGCAGCGTGGCATCAGGGGGGTGGGACGAGCAGTACTTC. This chain connects TRBV9 to TRBJ2-7, with a weak D call TRBD1 (7 bases). CDR3 size: 15 residues. V was trimmed by 2 bases and J by 5 bases, leaving 17 bases between them. Per germline, CDR1 SGDLS and CDR2 YYNGEE. The complete variable domain, with remaining parts taken from reference TRBV9 and TRBJ2-7, reads DSGVTQTPKHLITATGQRVTLRCSPRSGDLSVYWYQQSLDQGLQFLIQYYNGEERAKGNILERFSAQQFPDLHSELNLSSLELGDSALYFCASSVASGGWDEQYFGPGTRLTVT.

The gene calls are TRBV4-1 and TRBJ2-1; 13 positions match TRBD2. Germline-derived CDR1 and CDR2 are MGHRA and YSYEKL. Trimming removed 4 bases from V and 6 bases from J; junction bases left unmatched: 3. The CDR3 runs to 15 residues. For the CDR3, the DNA is TGCGCCAGCAGCCCGGGACTAGCGGGGACCAATGAGCAGTTCTTC. Translating gives CASSPGLAGTNEQFF.

The chain recombines TRBV19 with TRBJ2-3; 12 bases align to TRBD2. The V gene end was trimmed by 7 bases and the J gene end by 2 bases; junction bases not matched to a gene: 4. The CDR3 length is 15 residues. Germline lookup yields CDR1 LNHDA and CDR2 SQIVND (reference sequence). CDR3 sequence: CASTLAGGFTDTQYF. The CDR3 nucleotides are TGTGCCAGTACCCTAGCGGGAGGGTTCACAGATACGCAGTATTTT.

The CDR3 here is CASSPAGTGSYNEQFF. CDR3 sequence (DNA): TGTGCCAGCAGCCCTGCCGGGACAGGGTCCTACAATGAGCAGTTCTTC. V usage is TRBV7-9 and J usage is TRBJ2-1; 9 positions agree with TRBD1. This CDR3 spans 16 amino acids. The J segment lost 1 base and the V segment lost 5 bases, leaving 6 bases of the junction unmatched. CDR1 and CDR2 from the germline V gene are SEHNR and FQNEAQ (reference sequence).

The V call is TRBV11-2, the J call TRBJ1-2; tentatively, D is TRBD1 (6 bases). The V end lost 2 bases, the J end lost 2 bases, and 12 bases lay between the germline ends. The CDR3 covers 15 residues. Per the germline V gene, CDR1 is SGHAT and CDR2 is FQNNGV. The chain's CDR3 is CASSLSAGTNYGYTF. CDR3 bases: TGTGCCAGCAGCTTATCTGCAGGGACAAACTATGGCTACACCTTC.

The rearrangement uses TRBV4-1 and TRBJ1-2, with unresolved D. The CDR3 covers 15 residues. V was shortened by 0 bases and J by 0 bases, with 8 bases between the two germline ends. In germline, CDR1 is MGHRA, CDR2 YSYEKL. As DNA, the CDR3 is TGCGCCAGCAGCCAAGACAGGACTACTAACTATGGCTACACCTTC. This gives the protein CASSQDRTTNYGYTF.

The rearrangement uses TRBV7-2 and TRBJ2-3; 12 bases align to TRBD2. CDR3 length: 16 residues. V trimming: 1 base; J trimming: 6 bases; junction bases outside the gene matches: 5. Germline V gene sequence: CDR1 SGHTA, CDR2 FQGNSA. This CDR3 is CASSLELAGGPDTQYF. CDR3 DNA sequence: TGTGCCAGCAGCTTAGAGCTAGCGGGAGGGCCGGATACGCAGTATTTT.